Sequencing of this T cell receptor (beta chain) was carried out in a study of EBV T-cell therapy then PD-1 blockade in nasopharyngeal carcinoma (dated by TCRdb to the early 2020s). Read against the paper, the sample's treatment or condition label means: AdE1-LMPpoly-expanded autologous EBV-specific T-cell therapy followed by anti-PD-1 nivolumab. Points on this clone: Its antigen is not yet known. No qualities accompany the bases; no much larger clone lies one base away.

From the cysteine through the phenylalanine, the CDR3 covers 19 amino acids. The DNA shown is the 57-base CDR3, in frame from base 1. V and J are truncated by 3 bases and 0 bases respectively, leaving an intervening sequence of 21 bases. Looking up the germline V gene (reference sequence) yields CDR1 MNHEY and CDR2 SMNVEV. Genomic DNA was extracted from sorted cells using the Qiagen DNeasy Kit. TCR beta chain deep sequencing was performed on the immunoSEQ platform. From the authors' description of their analysis: Repertoire data analysis was performed with the immunoSEQ Analyzer software. Entries here come from immuneACCESS through TCRdb and include only in-frame sequences with V and J called. Some clones fail to appear in such tables; in the studies checked, an unresolved V gene covers under half of the shortfall, and the cause of the remainder is unknown. Clone size and the V and J calls come from that table; the DNA yielded D and trimming. Recorded for this sample are 11,000 to 15,000 clones; 80% to 90% of them occurred a single time. The ten largest clones represent around 30% of the sample.

The TCR sequence derives from a middle-aged man with nasopharyngeal carcinoma. The chain is assembled from TRBV27 and TRBJ1-3, and possibly TRBD1, on 6 matching bases. The sample was CD8+ T cells from blood, taken at roughly day 99 from a patient whose treatment included autologous EBV-specific T cells and nivolumab. CDR3 loop: CASSLSGSPRDNSGNTIYF. The DNA is TGTGCCAGCAGTTTGAGCGGATCTCCCCGGGACAACTCTGGAAACACCATATATTTT.